A single sample gave rise to the 25 T cell receptor beta chains below, sequenced in a study of OX40 agonist ivuxolimab in advanced cancers. Profiling relied on immunoSEQ multiplex PCR, and the TCRdb table lists in-frame clones only, not all of them. There are fewer than 120,000 clones in the sample; approximately 89% occur only once, and 0.27% lies in the top ten. The sequencing here drew on CD4+ or CD8+ T cells sorted from blood, taken in a trial of the OX40 agonist ivuxolimab. The source is an adult with an advanced solid tumor such as melanoma, head and neck, liver or kidney cancer.

The rearrangement joins TRBV9 to TRBJ2-7, with D perhaps matching TRBD2 (5 bases). The CDR3 consists of 16 residues. The V end lost 3 bases, the J end lost 3 bases, and 19 bases lay between the germline ends. The germline gives CDR1 SGDLS, CDR2 YYNGEE. CDR3 loop: CASSDPRDSEGYEQYF. In DNA form, the CDR3 reads TGTGCCAGCAGCGATCCCCGGGATAGCGAGGGCTACGAGCAGTACTTC.

The J gene is TRBJ2-7, the V gene TRBV18; tentative D call: TRBD1 (6 bases). Germline assignment: CDR1 KGHSH and CDR2 LQKENI. This CDR3 region has 13 residues. V gave up 6 bases and J gave up 5 bases, with 14 bases separating them. The CDR3 nucleotides read TGTGCCAGCTCCCTTAGGACAGCAGACGAGCAGTACTTC. Its translation is CASSLRTADEQYF.

Only a few counts were recorded for this clone. The chain is built from TRBV19 and TRBJ1-5; no clear D gene. CDR1 is LNHDA, CDR2 SQIVND, per germline (reference sequence). The CDR3 has 15 amino acids. V shed 2 bases and J shed 5 bases, with 13 bases lying between them. The CDR3 sequence: CASSIRLSVYQPQHF. The CDR3 region has the DNA TGTGCCAGTAGTATAAGATTAAGTGTTTATCAGCCCCAGCATTTT. The full variable domain, with the rest looked up from reference TRBV19 and TRBJ1-5, is DGGITQSPKYLFRKEGQNVTLSCEQNLNHDAMYWYRQDPGQGLRLIYYSQIVNDFQKGDIAEGYSVSREKKESFPLTVTSAQKNPTAFYLCASSIRLSVYQPQHFGDGTRLSIL.

The chain joins TRBV28 to TRBJ2-3; 7 nucleotides align to TRBD2. Losses at the gene ends were 3 bases for V and 0 bases for J; bases not matched to a gene: 6. CDR3 length: 16 amino acids. CDR1 is MDHEN, CDR2 SYDVKM, per germline. The CDR3: CASSFQWGGSTDTQYF. DNA of the CDR3: TGTGCCAGCAGTTTTCAATGGGGGGGAAGCACAGATACGCAGTATTTT.

V is TRBV5-8 and J is TRBJ2-5, with a possible D match to TRBD2 (5 bases). The J call may not be correct, given that the DNA end is closer to TRBJ2-7. Germline loops: CDR1 SGHTS, CDR2 YDEGEE. The CDR3 runs to 16 residues. The CDR3 here is CASSLSGGLLSYEQYF. CDR3 bases: TGTGCCAGCAGCTTGAGTGGCGGACTCCTCTCCTACGAGCAGTACTTC.

This clone was seen only a few times. J is TRBJ1-1 and V is TRBV6-6; D is uncertain. There are 14 residues in the CDR3. Germline V lookup: CDR1 MNHNY, CDR2 SVGAGI (reference sequence). Trimming removed 7 bases at V and 6 bases at J, with 18 bases between. The CDR3 sequence is CASTRAGIAPEAFF. In DNA form, the CDR3 reads TGTGCCAGCACTAGGGCCGGGATCGCCCCTGAAGCTTTCTTT.

This chain links TRBV5-1 with TRBJ1-4; maybe TRBD1 (6 bases). V lost 7 bases and J lost 6, with 19 bases in between. The CDR3 length is 15 residues. Germline-derived CDR1 and CDR2 are SGHRS and YFSETQ. Here the CDR3 reads CASSLGGRRDEKLFF. The CDR3 region has the DNA TGCGCCAGCTCCTTAGGGGGTAGAAGAGATGAAAAACTGTTTTTT.

The V call is TRBV9, the J call TRBJ2-7, with 10 bases fitting TRBD1. Germline CDR1 reads SGDLS; CDR2 reads YYNGEE. Losses at the gene ends were 3 bases for V and 5 bases for J; bases not matched to a gene: 8. The CDR3 contains 15 residues. CDR3 sequence reads: CASSAHRDRGNEQYF. DNA of the CDR3: TGTGCCAGCAGCGCTCACCGGGACAGGGGCAACGAGCAGTACTTC.

The V gene is TRBV15, the J gene TRBJ1-2; D is undetermined. V was trimmed by 5 bases and J by 8 bases, leaving 15 bases between them. Germline assignment: CDR1 LNHNV and CDR2 YYDKDF (reference sequence). The CDR3 has 13 residues. The CDR3 sequence is CATSLPLATGYTF. CDR3 DNA: TGTGCCACCAGCCTTCCTCTTGCGACGGGCTACACCTTC.

The rearrangement uses TRBV6-5 and TRBJ2-2, with D perhaps matching TRBD1 (5 bases). Trimming removed 7 bases at V and 3 bases at J, with 15 bases between. Germline V gene lookup returns CDR1 MNHEY and CDR2 SVGAGI. The CDR3 has 15 residues. CDR3 residues: CASTLSRVDTGELFF. The CDR3 DNA reads as TGTGCCAGCACCCTGAGCAGGGTCGACACCGGGGAGCTGTTTTTT.

The rearrangement links TRBV4-3 to TRBJ2-1; D is perhaps TRBD1 (5 bases). Germline CDR1 is LGHNA and CDR2 is YSLEER. Trimming took 0 bases from V and 6 from J, leaving 18 bases between them. This CDR3 comprises 17 residues. The CDR3 coding sequence is TGCGCCAGCAGCCAAGATCCCCAGCAGGGTAGTAGCAATGAGCAGTTCTTC. Translation: CASSQDPQQGSSNEQFF.

This clone occurred a few times. The chain's CDR3 is CASSLRTRTEAFF. The CDR3 DNA reads TGTGCCAGCAGCTTACGGACGAGGACTGAAGCTTTCTTT. The chain carries TRBV14 and TRBJ1-1; D remains unclear. Germline-derived CDR1 and CDR2 are SGHDN and FVKESK. This CDR3 is 13 amino acids long. Trimming stripped 5 bases from V and 5 bases from J, with 12 bases between. Filled out from reference TRBV14 and TRBJ1-1, the complete variable domain reads EAGVTQFPSHSVIEKGQTVTLRCDPISGHDNLYWYRRVMGKEIKFLLHFVKESKQDESGMPNNRFLAERTGGTYSTLKVQPAELEDSGVYFCASSLRTRTEAFFGQGTRLTVV.

The chain links TRBV6-1 to TRBJ2-7; D may correspond to TRBD1 or TRBD2 (5 bases each). Trimming took off 1 base at V and 4 bases at J, with 23 bases between the two ends. This CDR3 region has 18 residues. Germline V CDR1 and CDR2: MNHNS, SASEGT. CDR3 loop: CASSEVALGVDGGYEQYF. The CDR3 nucleotides are TGTGCCAGCAGTGAAGTGGCCCTAGGGGTCGACGGAGGATACGAGCAGTACTTC.

The rearrangement links TRBV7-3 to TRBJ2-5, with D possibly being TRBD2 (6 bases). Trimming cost V 3 bases and J 5 bases, with 13 bases left between them. The germline CDR1 and CDR2 sequences are SGHTA and FQGTGA. This CDR3 contains 14 residues. The CDR3 reads CASSFSGRSETQYF. CDR3 nucleotide sequence: TGTGCCAGCAGCTTTTCCGGGAGAAGCGAGACCCAGTACTTC.

The genes are TRBV6-1 and TRBJ2-7; D is perhaps TRBD2 (6 bases). From germline, CDR1 is MNHNS and CDR2 SASEGT. This CDR3 comprises 14 residues. V was pared by 3 bases and J by 4 bases, with 13 bases between. The CDR3 nucleotides are TGTGCCAGCAGTGACGGGGGAGTGCGATACGAGCAGTACTTC. This translates into CASSDGGVRYEQYF.

In its sample, this clone was seen a few times. CDR3 in amino acids: CASSLKGTDTQYF. CDR3 DNA: TGTGCCAGCAGCTTGAAGGGCACAGATACGCAGTATTTT. The chain carries TRBV5-4 and TRBJ2-3; D is ambiguous. CDR1 is SGHNT, CDR2 YYREEE, per germline (reference sequence). Deletions cut 1 base from V and 1 base from J, with 4 bases between. This CDR3 region has 13 residues. Full variable domain (missing parts from reference TRBV5-4 and TRBJ2-3): ETGVTQSPTHLIKTRGQQVTLRCSSQSGHNTVSWYQQALGQGPQFIFQYYREEENGRGNFPPRFSGLQFPNYSSELNVNALELDDSALYLCASSLKGTDTQYFGPGTRLTVL.

A single count supports this clone. This CDR3 reads CASSVYSGSFTGELFF. In DNA form, the CDR3 reads TGCGCCAGCAGCGTATATAGCGGGAGTTTCACCGGGGAGCTGTTTTTT. This chain links TRBV5-1 with TRBJ2-2; TRBD2 matches 9 bases. This CDR3 contains 16 residues. Trimming cost V 4 bases and J 4 bases; bases outside gene matches: 8. Germline V gene sequence: CDR1 SGHRS, CDR2 YFSETQ. The variable domain in full, with the rest retrieved from reference TRBV5-1 and TRBJ2-2, is KAGVTQTPRYLIKTRGQQVTLSCSPISGHRSVSWYQQTPGQGLQFLFEYFSETQRNKGNFPGRFSGRQFSNSRSEMNVSTLELGDSALYLCASSVYSGSFTGELFFGEGSRLTVL.

The chain has TRBV19 and TRBJ2-7; 8 nucleotides align to TRBD1. This CDR3 has 12 amino acids. J gave up 5 bases and V 7 bases, and 4 bases lay outside the gene matches. In germline, CDR1 is LNHDA, CDR2 SQIVND (reference sequence). Here the CDR3 reads CASKDREDEQYF. The CDR3 DNA follows: TGTGCCAGTAAGGACAGGGAAGACGAGCAGTACTTC.

V usage is TRBV9 and J usage is TRBJ2-1; D remains ambiguous. Trimming shortened V by 5 bases and J by 6 bases, and 15 bases separated the two germline ends. CDR1 and CDR2 from the germline V gene are SGDLS and YYNGEE. This CDR3 has 14 residues. The CDR3 sequence: CASSAIRGSNEQFF. DNA of the CDR3: TGTGCCAGCAGTGCCATTAGAGGTTCCAATGAGCAGTTCTTC.

The rearrangement links TRBV14 to TRBJ2-2; D gene ambiguous. Germline assignment: CDR1 SGHDN and CDR2 FVKESK. The CDR3 is 15 amino acids. Trimming removed 0 bases at V and 4 bases at J, with 9 bases between. This CDR3 is CASSQDYRGTGELFF. In DNA, the CDR3 is TGTGCCAGCAGCCAAGACTACAGAGGCACCGGGGAGCTGTTTTTT.

The chain has TRBV7-2 and TRBJ1-2, with D tentatively TRBD1 (5 bases). This CDR3 region has 13 residues. Germline V gives CDR1 SGHTA, CDR2 FQGNSA. V was cut by 2 bases and J by 6 bases, with 10 bases left in between. CDR3 loop: CASSLNWGDGYTF. The CDR3 DNA sequence: TGTGCCAGCAGCTTAAACTGGGGGGATGGCTACACCTTC.

The V gene is TRBV5-4, the J gene TRBJ2-5, with 7 bases fitting TRBD2. Per germline, CDR1 SGHNT and CDR2 YYREEE (reference sequence). Trimming at V came to 4 bases and at J to 3 bases, leaving 6 bases not matched to a gene. This CDR3 is 14 amino acids long. The CDR3 sequence: CASSPPGREETQYF. DNA of the CDR3: TGTGCCAGCAGCCCGCCGGGGAGGGAAGAGACCCAGTACTTC. Complete variable domain (other parts from reference TRBV5-4 and TRBJ2-5): ETGVTQSPTHLIKTRGQQVTLRCSSQSGHNTVSWYQQALGQGPQFIFQYYREEENGRGNFPPRFSGLQFPNYSSELNVNALELDDSALYLCASSPPGREETQYFGPGTRLLVL.

This chain joins TRBV30 and TRBJ2-2; 8 nucleotides match TRBD2. Per the germline V gene, CDR1 is GTSNPN and CDR2 is SVGIG (reference sequence). This CDR3 has 15 residues. The V and J ends lost 3 bases and 4 bases, in that order; junction bases with no gene match: 7. CDR3 coding DNA: TGTGCCTGGAGAAGAACTAGCGGAGTCACCGGGGAGCTGTTTTTT. Protein: CAWRRTSGVTGELFF.

The rearrangement joins TRBV6-1 to TRBJ1-5; unclear D gene. The CDR3 loop spans 15 amino acids. Germline lookup yields CDR1 MNHNS and CDR2 SASEGT. V was trimmed by 7 bases and J by 1 base, leaving 14 bases between them. The CDR3: CASTIMGGSNQPQHF. CDR3 nucleotides: TGTGCCAGCACCATAATGGGCGGGAGCAATCAGCCCCAGCATTTT.

The chain links TRBV6-1 to TRBJ2-7; TRBD2 is a possible D gene (6 bases). Trimming cost V 10 bases and J 0 bases, with 16 bases left between them. The CDR3 totals 14 residues. Germline lookup yields CDR1 MNHNS and CDR2 SASEGT. Here the CDR3 reads CATCWDWSSYEQYF. CDR3 nucleotide sequence: TGTGCCACCTGCTGGGACTGGAGCTCCTACGAGCAGTACTTC.